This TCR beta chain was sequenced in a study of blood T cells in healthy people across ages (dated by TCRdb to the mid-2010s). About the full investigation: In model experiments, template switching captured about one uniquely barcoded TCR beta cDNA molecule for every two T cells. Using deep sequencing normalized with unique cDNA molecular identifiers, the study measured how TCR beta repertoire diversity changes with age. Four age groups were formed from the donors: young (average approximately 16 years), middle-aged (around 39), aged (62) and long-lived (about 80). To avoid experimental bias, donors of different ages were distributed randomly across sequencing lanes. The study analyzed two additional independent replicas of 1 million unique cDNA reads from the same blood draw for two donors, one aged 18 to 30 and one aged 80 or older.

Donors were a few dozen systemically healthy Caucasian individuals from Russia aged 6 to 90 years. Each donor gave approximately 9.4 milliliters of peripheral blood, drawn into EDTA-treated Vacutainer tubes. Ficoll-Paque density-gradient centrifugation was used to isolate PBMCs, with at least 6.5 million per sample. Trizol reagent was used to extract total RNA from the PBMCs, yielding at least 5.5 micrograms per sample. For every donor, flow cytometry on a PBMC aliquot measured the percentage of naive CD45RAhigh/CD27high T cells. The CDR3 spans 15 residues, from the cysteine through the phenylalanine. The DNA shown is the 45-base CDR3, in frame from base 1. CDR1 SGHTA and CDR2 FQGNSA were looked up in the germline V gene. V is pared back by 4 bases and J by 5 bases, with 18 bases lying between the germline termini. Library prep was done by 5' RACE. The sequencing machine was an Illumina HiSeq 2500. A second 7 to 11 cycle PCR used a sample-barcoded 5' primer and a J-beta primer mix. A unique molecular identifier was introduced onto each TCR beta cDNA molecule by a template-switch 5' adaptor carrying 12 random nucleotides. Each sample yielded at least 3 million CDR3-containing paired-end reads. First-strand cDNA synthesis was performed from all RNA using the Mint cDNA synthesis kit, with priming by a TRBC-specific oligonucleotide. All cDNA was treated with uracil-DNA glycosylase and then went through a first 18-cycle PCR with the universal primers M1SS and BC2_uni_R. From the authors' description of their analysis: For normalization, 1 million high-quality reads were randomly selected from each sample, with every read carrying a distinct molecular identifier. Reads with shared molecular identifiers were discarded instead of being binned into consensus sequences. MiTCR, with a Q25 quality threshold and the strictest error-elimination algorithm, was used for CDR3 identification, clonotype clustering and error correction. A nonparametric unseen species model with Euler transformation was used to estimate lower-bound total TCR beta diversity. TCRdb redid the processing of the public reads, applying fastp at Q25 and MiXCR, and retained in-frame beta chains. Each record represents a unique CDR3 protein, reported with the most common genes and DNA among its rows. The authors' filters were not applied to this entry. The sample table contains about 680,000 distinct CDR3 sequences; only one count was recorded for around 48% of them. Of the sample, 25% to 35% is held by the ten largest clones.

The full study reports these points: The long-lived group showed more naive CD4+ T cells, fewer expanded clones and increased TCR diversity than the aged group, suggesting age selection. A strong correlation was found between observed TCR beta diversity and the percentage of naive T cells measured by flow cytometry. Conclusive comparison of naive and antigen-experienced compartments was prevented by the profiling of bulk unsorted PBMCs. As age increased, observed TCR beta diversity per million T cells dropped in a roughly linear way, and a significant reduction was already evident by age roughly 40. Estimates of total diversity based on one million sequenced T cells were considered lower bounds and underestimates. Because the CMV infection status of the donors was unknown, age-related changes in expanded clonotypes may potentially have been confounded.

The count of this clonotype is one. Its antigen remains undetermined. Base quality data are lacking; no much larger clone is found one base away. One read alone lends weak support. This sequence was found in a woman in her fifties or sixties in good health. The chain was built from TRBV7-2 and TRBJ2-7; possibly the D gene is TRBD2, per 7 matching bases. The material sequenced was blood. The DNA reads TGTGCCAGCAGCTCCGGGGGGACACGCTGGGACGAGCAGTACTTC. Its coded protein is CASSSGGTRWDEQYF.